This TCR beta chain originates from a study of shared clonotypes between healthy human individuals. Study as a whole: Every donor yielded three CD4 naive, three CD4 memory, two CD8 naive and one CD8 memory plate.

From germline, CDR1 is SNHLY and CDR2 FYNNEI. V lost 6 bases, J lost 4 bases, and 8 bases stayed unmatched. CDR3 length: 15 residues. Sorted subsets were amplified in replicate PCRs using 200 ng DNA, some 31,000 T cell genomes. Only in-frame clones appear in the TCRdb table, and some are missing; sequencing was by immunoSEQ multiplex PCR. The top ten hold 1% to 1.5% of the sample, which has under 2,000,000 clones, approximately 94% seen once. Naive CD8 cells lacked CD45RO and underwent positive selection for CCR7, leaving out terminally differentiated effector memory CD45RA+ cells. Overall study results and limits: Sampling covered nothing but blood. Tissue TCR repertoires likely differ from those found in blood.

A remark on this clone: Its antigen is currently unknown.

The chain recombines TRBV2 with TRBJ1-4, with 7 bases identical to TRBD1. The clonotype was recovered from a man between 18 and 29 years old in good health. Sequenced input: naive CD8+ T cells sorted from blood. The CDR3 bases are TGTGCCAGCAGACCCCGGGACAGTGATAATGAAAAACTGTTTTTT. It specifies CASRPRDSDNEKLFF.